This TCR beta chain was sequenced during a study of cytomegalovirus exposure and HLA in healthy donors. The CDR3 totals 15 residues. Germline CDR1 reads LNHDA; CDR2 reads SQIVND (reference sequence). Germline trimming cut 3 bases from V and 8 bases from J; bases unmatched to any gene: 8. The primer mix had 60 Vbeta and 13 Jbeta primers. Sequenced by immunoSEQ multiplex PCR; TCRdb stores in-frame clones only, minus some. Here the sample spans 150,000 to 200,000 clones, approximately 80% being singletons. This clone has only a few counts. Material: PBMCs. J is TRBJ2-1 and V is TRBV19, with 9 bases identical to TRBD2. This receptor was identified in a man in his sixties in good health and CMV-seronegative. CDR3 sequence reads: CASSIGSSGSDEQFF. CDR3 DNA sequence: TGTGCCAGTAGTATCGGGAGTAGCGGGAGTGATGAGCAGTTCTTC.